This T cell receptor (beta chain) was sequenced during a study of T-cell memory formation after mild COVID-19. Background on the study: TCR clusters mostly belonged to single donors. Study results and caveats: A subset of responding clones appeared in pre-infection memory, suggesting cross-reactive memory joined. Researchers report contracting CD4+ clones mostly in CM and EM, with CD8+ clones in EMRA.

Amplification by 5'RACE using constant-segment primers produced TCR alpha and TCR beta cDNA libraries that carried sample barcodes and UMIs. TCRdb independently ran MiXCR on the 5' RACE reads; one entry per CDR3 protein. The sample contains some 40,000 distinct CDR3 sequences, more than 7% of which appear only once. Concerning this clonotype itself: The antigen is unknown.

CDR3 length: 17 amino acids. The V gene end was trimmed by 1 base and the J gene end by 6 bases; junction bases not matched to a gene: 8. Germline values: CDR1 MGHRA, CDR2 YSYEKL. The sequenced sample was PBMCs or a T cell subset sorted from them (not recorded which). This clonotype originated in a man between 18 and 29 years old who had mild COVID-19 (a few samples of this study predate the infection). Cell type and time point are not known. V and J are TRBV4-1 and TRBJ2-3, with 12 nucleotides matching TRBD2. This CDR3 reads CASSQGPSGGAGDTQYF. Written as DNA, the CDR3 is TGCGCCAGCAGCCAAGGGCCTAGCGGGGGGGCCGGGGATACGCAGTATTTT.